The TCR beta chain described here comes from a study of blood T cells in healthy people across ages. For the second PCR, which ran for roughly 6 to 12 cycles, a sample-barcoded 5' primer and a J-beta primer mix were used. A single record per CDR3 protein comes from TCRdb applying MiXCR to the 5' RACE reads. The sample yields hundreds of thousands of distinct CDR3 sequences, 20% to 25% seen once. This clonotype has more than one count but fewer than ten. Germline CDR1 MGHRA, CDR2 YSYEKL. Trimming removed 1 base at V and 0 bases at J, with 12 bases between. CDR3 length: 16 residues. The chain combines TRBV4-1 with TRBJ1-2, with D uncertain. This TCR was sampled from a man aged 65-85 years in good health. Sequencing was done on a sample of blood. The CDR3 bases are TGCGCCAGCAGCCAAGCTTACGGGGAAACTAACTATGGCTACACCTTC. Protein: CASSQAYGETNYGYTF.